The source of this TCR beta chain is a study of shared clonotypes between healthy human individuals. Remarks on this clone: Antigen unknown.

As defined, naive CD8 cells were CD45RO-negative and positively selected for CCR7, with terminally differentiated effector memory CD45RA+ cells excluded. Genomic DNA per cell subset filled all wells of several immunoSEQ plates. Produced via immunoSEQ multiplex PCR; TCRdb's table is partial and in-frame only. The sample has nearly 2 million clones; roughly 94% are singletons. Findings and limits, study-wide: Blood alone was sampled, and tissue repertoires likely differ.

The source of this sequence is a man between 18 and 35 years old in good health. Material: naive CD8+ T cells sorted from blood.

The CDR3 loop reads CASSLIGEQYF. In nucleotides, the CDR3 is TGTGCCAGCAGCCTGATAGGCGAGCAGTACTTC. The chain has TRBV6-6 and TRBJ2-7; D gene ambiguous. Trimming took 6 bases from V and 6 from J, leaving 9 bases between them. CDR3 length: 11 residues. In germline, CDR1 is MNHNY, CDR2 SVGAGI (reference sequence).